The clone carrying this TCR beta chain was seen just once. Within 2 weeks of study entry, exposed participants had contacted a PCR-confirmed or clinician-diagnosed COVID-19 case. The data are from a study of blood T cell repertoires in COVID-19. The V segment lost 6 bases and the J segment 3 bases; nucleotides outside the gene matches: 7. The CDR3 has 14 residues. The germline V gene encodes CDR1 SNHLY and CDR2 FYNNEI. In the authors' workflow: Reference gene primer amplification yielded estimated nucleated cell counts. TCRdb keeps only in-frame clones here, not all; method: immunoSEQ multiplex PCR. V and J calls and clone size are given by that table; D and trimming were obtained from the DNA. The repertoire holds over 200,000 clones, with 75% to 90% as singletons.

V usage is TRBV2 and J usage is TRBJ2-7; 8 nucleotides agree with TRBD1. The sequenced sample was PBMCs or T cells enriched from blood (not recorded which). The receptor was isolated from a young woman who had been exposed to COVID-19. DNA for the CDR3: TGTGCCAGCAGATCGGGACAGGTAGGCTACGAGCAGTACTTC. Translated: CASRSGQVGYEQYF.